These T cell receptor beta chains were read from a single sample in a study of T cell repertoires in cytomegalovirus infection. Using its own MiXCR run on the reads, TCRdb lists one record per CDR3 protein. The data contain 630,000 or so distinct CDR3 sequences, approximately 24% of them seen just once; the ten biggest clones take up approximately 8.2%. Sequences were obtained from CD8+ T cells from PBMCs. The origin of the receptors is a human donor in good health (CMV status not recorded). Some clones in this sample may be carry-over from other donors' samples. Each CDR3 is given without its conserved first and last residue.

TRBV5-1,ASSWWDGSTDTQY
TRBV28,ASSDTYNQPQH
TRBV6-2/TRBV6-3,ASSYSSPGRAGELF
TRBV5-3,ASSVDSFSYNEQF
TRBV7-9,AAEPSGADTQY
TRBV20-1,SATGGTGVLGELF
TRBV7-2,ASSLAKSADTQY
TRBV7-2,ASSFDSGGLAEAF
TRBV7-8,ASSLLLSSYNEQF
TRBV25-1,ASSEPTGLGNSPLH
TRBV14,ASSQLRVDTQY
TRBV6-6,ASIETSGGPLNEQF
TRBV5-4,ASSLPTSGNEQF
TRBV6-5,ASSFSAGSAYNEQF
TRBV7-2,ASSSPPGLGNTGELF
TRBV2,ASRGTSGATNTGELF
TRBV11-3,ASSLGQQEAANTGELF
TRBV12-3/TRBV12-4,ASRIDSGTGYT
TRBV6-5,ASSPDRGIRYGYT
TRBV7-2,ASSPGLATGELF
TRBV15,ATSRDLDGVTYNEQF
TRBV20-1,SARVWDTYEQY
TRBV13,ASSRPGYNEKLF
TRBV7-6,ASSAGTDLAKNIQY
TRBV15,ATNYIKGGYGYT
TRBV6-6,ASSRDRTSYEQY
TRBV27,ATQGASSNTGELF
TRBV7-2,ASSLEAPGGTDTQY
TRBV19,ASDEGDTQY
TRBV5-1,ASSLEGQNPYEQY
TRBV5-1,ASSFEWTENEKLF
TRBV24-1,ATGARGRTEAF
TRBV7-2,ASILGGWEAF
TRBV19,ASSSTRGTEAF
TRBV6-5,ASSYSVGQGYGYT
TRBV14,ASSQEVGLAADTQY
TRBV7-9,ASSPSGRDRLVYGYT
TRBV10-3,ATREDEQY
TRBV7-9,ASALPYGRHMEQY
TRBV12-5,ASGLGASEAF
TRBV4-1,ASGITGYNEQF
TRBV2,ATKLQTQY
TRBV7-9,ASSPRTGTTDYGYT
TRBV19,ASTTRPPGVEAF
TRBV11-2,ASSLDLLGGGTYEQY
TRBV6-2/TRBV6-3,ASIQGQGYHEQY
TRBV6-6,ASRGDGTF
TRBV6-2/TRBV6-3,ASSPGASGGL
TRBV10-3,AISDPDRGLFHLDYNEQF
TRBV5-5,ASSLEGKVQETQY
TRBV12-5,ASGYGQSTEAF
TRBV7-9,AIIHQGPVTNEKLF
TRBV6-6,ASTPVPGSNEQF
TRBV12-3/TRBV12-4,ASSSVGTQY
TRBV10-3,AISDPNEKLF
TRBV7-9,ASNSPDRRSYNEQF
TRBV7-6,ASSLGRGPDGYT